A selection of T cell receptor beta chains follows, all from one sample in a study of blood T cells in healthy people across ages. TCRdb reprocessed the 5' RACE reads with MiXCR, giving one entry per CDR3 protein. The sample includes about 670,000 distinct CDR3 sequences, 52% of them seen just once. Sequencing was done on a sample of blood. Receptors originate from a woman older than 75 in good health. The CDR3 runs from the conserved cysteine through the conserved F or W. A D gene is named only where the DNA matches it firmly. Not every row has a clone size; where given, it reads once, few, many or a size class.

clone size	J gene	V gene	D gene	CDR3 DNA	CDR3 protein
few	TRBJ2-1	TRBV7-8	TRBD2	TGTGCCAGCAGCTGGGCGACTAGCGGGGATGCTGTCGACTACAATGGGCAGTTCTTC	CASSWATSGDAVDYNGQFF
many	TRBJ2-1	TRBV27	.	TGTGCCAGCAGTCCTTATAGCGGAACCTCCTACAATGAGCAGTTCTTC	CASSPYSGTSYNEQFF
.	TRBJ2-7	TRBV5-1	TRBD1	TGCGCCAGCACCACTCCTCGACAGGGGTGGAGTAGCTGGAGGTACGAGCAGTACTTC	CASTTPRQGWSSWRYEQYF
.	TRBJ2-7	TRBV6-5	TRBD1	TGTGCCAGCAGTTACTTGGGACAGGGAGCCGACGAGCAGTACTTC	CASSYLGQGADEQYF
.	TRBJ1-6	TRBV20-1	.	TGCAGTGCTAGTGGGGACCCTAATTCACCCCTCCACTTT	CSASGDPNSPLHF
.	TRBJ2-5	TRBV7-9	.	TGTGCCAGCAGCTTAGACGTCGGCGGGGGCCATCAAGAGACCCAGTACTTC	CASSLDVGGGHQETQYF
.	TRBJ2-3	TRBV6-5	TRBD1	TGTGCCAGCAGTTACGACAGGGGGGTAGATACGCAGTATTTT	CASSYDRGVDTQYF
few	TRBJ2-5	TRBV12-3/TRBV12-4	.	TGTGCCAGCAACCTAGGACATTACTGGGCCCAGTACTTC	CASNLGHYWAQYF
.	TRBJ2-2	TRBV29-1	TRBD2	TGCAGCGTGGGGCCCCCGGGACTAGCGGGAGTTACCGGGGAGCTGTTTTTT	CSVGPPGLAGVTGELFF
many	TRBJ1-2	TRBV12-3/TRBV12-4	TRBD1	TGTGCCAGCAGGAAGGGACAGGGAAACTATGGCTACACCTTC	CASRKGQGNYGYTF
.	TRBJ1-2	TRBV5-5	TRBD1	TGTGCCAGCAGCAGACAGGGTGGAGAAGGCTACACCTTC	CASSRQGGEGYTF
many	TRBJ2-7	TRBV27	.	TGTGCCAGCAGTTTAACCCCCACAGGGCTAGAGCAGTACTTC	CASSLTPTGLEQYF
many	TRBJ2-7	TRBV5-1	.	TGCGCCAGCAGCTTGAGCGGGCAAGCCTACGAGCAGTACTTC	CASSLSGQAYEQYF
.	TRBJ2-1	TRBV27	.	TGTGCCAGCAGTACAAGCAGGGGGGGAGTGGGGTACAATGAGCAGTTCTTC	CASSTSRGGVGYNEQFF
.	TRBJ2-7	TRBV7-3	.	TGTGCCAGCAGCTTATTGGCAGGGGCGAGCTACGAGCAGTACTTC	CASSLLAGASYEQYF
.	TRBJ2-4	TRBV3-1	TRBD2	TGCGCCAGCGGCCCGGTTAGCGGGAGAGTCAAAAACATTCAGTACTTC	CASGPVSGRVKNIQYF
.	TRBJ2-1	TRBV20-1	.	TGCAGTGCTATGATGGGCAGCGGCGTCGATGAGCAGTTCTTC	CSAMMGSGVDEQFF
many	TRBJ1-5	TRBV6-5	TRBD1	TGTGCCAGCAGTTACTCTTACCCAGGGGGGGGTGGCAATCAGCCCCAGCATTTT	CASSYSYPGGGGNQPQHF
.	TRBJ1-4	TRBV9	TRBD1	TGTGCCAGCAGCGCAGCCCCGGGACAGATTAATGAAAAACTGTTTTTT	CASSAAPGQINEKLFF
.	TRBJ1-5	TRBV27	.	TGTGCCAGCAGTTTCTCCTTTAGCAATCAGCCCCAGCATTTT	CASSFSFSNQPQHF
many	TRBJ2-1	TRBV12-3/TRBV12-4	TRBD2	TGTGCCAGCAGTTACCGGAGGCCTAGCGGGGAAGTTATGTTCTTC	CASSYRRPSGEVMFF
.	TRBJ2-7	TRBV18	.	TGTGCCAGCTCCTCGGAACGACTGTCCTACGAGCAGTACTTC	CASSSERLSYEQYF
.	TRBJ2-1	TRBV29-1	TRBD2	TGCAGCGGCACCACTAGCGGGGGGGGTTCTTACAATGAGCAGTTCTTC	CSGTTSGGGSYNEQFF
many	TRBJ2-1	TRBV14	.	TGTGCCAGCAGCCAAAGGGTCGGGTTCGGCTACAATGAGCAGTTCTTC	CASSQRVGFGYNEQFF
.	TRBJ2-1	TRBV4-2	.	TGTGCCGGCAGCCAACAAACAGAGCTCGGGGAGCAGTTCTTC	CAGSQQTELGEQFF
few	TRBJ2-2	TRBV10-3	.	TGTGCCATCAGTGATCGACAGAACACCGGGGAGCTGTTTTTT	CAISDRQNTGELFF
.	TRBJ2-3	TRBV28	TRBD2	TGTGCCAGCAGCGGGAGGGCCACAGATACGCAGTATTTT	CASSGRATDTQYF
few	TRBJ2-1	TRBV20-1	.	TGCAGTGCTAGAGATCCCGGAGGGCCAGGTTATGAGCAGTTCTTC	CSARDPGGPGYEQFF
few	TRBJ1-1	TRBV6-4	.	TGTGCCAGCAGTCGCAACTATGAAGCTTTCTTT	CASSRNYEAFF
few	TRBJ2-7	TRBV5-1	TRBD1	TGCGCCAGCAGCTTAGGGTGGACAGGAGTTACCTACGAGCAGTACTTC	CASSLGWTGVTYEQYF
.	TRBJ2-3	TRBV12-3/TRBV12-4	TRBD2	TGTGCCAGCAGAAGGAGAAGCGGGGCGAATACGCAGTATTTT	CASRRRSGANTQYF
.	TRBJ2-3	TRBV9	TRBD2	TGTGCCAGCAGCGTAGGAGGCGGGTCTAGCGGGTCAGATACGCAGTATTTT	CASSVGGGSSGSDTQYF
few	TRBJ2-5	TRBV29-1	.	TGCAGCGTTGGGAGTGCCTATGGGACCCAGTACTTC	CSVGSAYGTQYF
many	TRBJ2-7	TRBV20-1	TRBD2	TGCAGTGCTAGAAGACTAGCGGGAGGGTCCTACGAGCAGTACTTC	CSARRLAGGSYEQYF
.	TRBJ1-6	TRBV3-1	.	TGTGCCAGCAGCCTGGGGGCCGGGGGGACGGCAATTTCACCCCTCCACTTT	CASSLGAGGTAISPLHF
.	TRBJ1-4	TRBV5-1	TRBD1	TGCGCCAGCAGCGGATCAGGGGCAGGGGGTGAAAAACTGTTTTTT	CASSGSGAGGEKLFF